Each of the 14 T cell receptor beta chains below was sequenced from the same sample in a study of shared clonotypes between healthy human individuals. Generated by immunoSEQ multiplex PCR, the TCRdb table keeps only in-frame clones and is missing some. The table includes some 900,000 clones, approximately 76% detected once. The sequenced sample consisted of memory CD4+ T cells sorted from blood. As to subset: CD45RA-negative fraction. These receptors came from a man between 18 and 35 years old in good health.

The rearrangement links TRBV9 to TRBJ2-7; D is unresolved. CDR3 length equals 14 residues. CDR1 SGDLS and CDR2 YYNGEE come from the germline V gene. V gave up 0 bases and J gave up 2 bases, with 9 bases separating them. For the CDR3, the DNA is TGTGCCAGCAGCGTAGGGCAGAGTACCTACGAGCAGTACTTC. This encodes CASSVGQSTYEQYF.

This clone was counted a few times. Here the CDR3 reads CAWRGQPTGEQYF. CDR3 nucleotides: TGTGCCTGGAGAGGCCAGCCGACGGGCGAGCAGTACTTC. The chain is built from TRBV30 and TRBJ2-7; D is ambiguous. The CDR3 contains 13 residues. The germline V and J ends were trimmed by 3 bases and 6 bases, with 15 bases remaining between them. Germline values: CDR1 GTSNPN, CDR2 SVGIG (reference sequence).

The table lists this clone with a few counts. V is TRBV30 and J is TRBJ1-2, with TRBD1 identical over 10 bases. V gave up 8 bases and J gave up 6 bases; unmatched junction bases: 9. The germline gives CDR1 GTSNPN, CDR2 SVGIG (reference sequence). This CDR3 contains 13 residues. CDR3 region: CAGIRGQGNGYTF. CDR3 sequence (DNA): TGTGCCGGAATACGGGGACAGGGGAATGGCTACACCTTC.

The rearrangement uses TRBV18 and TRBJ2-1; 10 nucleotides match TRBD2. The CDR3 runs to 15 residues. J was trimmed by 6 bases and V by 3 bases; bases with no gene match: 5. From germline, CDR1 is KGHSH and CDR2 LQKENI. CDR3 residues: CASSPRTSGSNEQFF. The CDR3 DNA follows: TGTGCCAGCTCACCTCGGACTAGCGGCAGCAATGAGCAGTTCTTC.

The chain employs TRBV29-1 and TRBJ2-3; D gene unclear. The CDR3 loop spans 12 amino acids. V shed 4 bases and J shed 6 bases, with 11 bases lying between them. CDR1 is SQVTM, CDR2 ANQGSEA, per germline. CDR3 nucleotide sequence: TGCAGCGTTGGGGTTAGTGCGGATACGCAGTATTTT. Translating it yields CSVGVSADTQYF.

The genes are TRBV27 and TRBJ2-1; D may be TRBD1 or TRBD2 (5 bases each). The CDR3 contains 16 residues. CDR1 and CDR2 (germline): MNHEY, SMNVEV (reference sequence). The V end was cut by 0 bases, the J end by 7 bases, with 16 bases between. Written as DNA, the CDR3 is TGTGCCAGCAGTTTATCGTCGCTAGCAGGGCTAAATGAGCAGTTCTTC. Protein product: CASSLSSLAGLNEQFF.

The genes are TRBV7-9 and TRBJ2-7; TRBD1 agrees at 9 bases. CDR1 and CDR2 from the germline V gene are SEHNR and FQNEAQ (reference sequence). The CDR3 extends over 15 amino acids. With 3 bases clipped from V and 2 bases from J, the junction kept 5 bases outside the gene matches. For the CDR3, the DNA is TGTGCCAGCAGCTTTTCCGGGACAGGGACCTACGAGCAGTACTTC. The encoded protein is CASSFSGTGTYEQYF. The variable domain in full, with the rest retrieved from reference TRBV7-9 and TRBJ2-7, is DTGVSQNPRHKITKRGQNVTFRCDPISEHNRLYWYRQTLGQGPEFLTYFQNEAQLEKSRLLSDRFSAERPKGSFSTLEIQRTEQGDSAMYLCASSFSGTGTYEQYFGPGTRLTVT.

The chain carries TRBV30 and TRBJ2-7; no clear D gene. The germline V gene encodes CDR1 GTSNPN and CDR2 SVGIG (reference sequence). V lost 4 bases, J lost 0 bases, and 10 bases lay in between. This CDR3 has 13 residues. In DNA form, the CDR3 reads TGTGCCTGGAATAGACTGCACTCCTACGAGCAGTACTTC. Its protein is CAWNRLHSYEQYF.

The V gene is TRBV13, the J gene TRBJ1-2; no clear D gene. Per germline, CDR1 PRHDT and CDR2 FYEKMQ (reference sequence). Deletions cut 6 bases from V and 2 bases from J, with 10 bases between. This CDR3 contains 13 residues. CDR3 protein: CASSSMGNYGYTF. The CDR3 DNA is TGTGCCAGCAGTAGCATGGGCAACTATGGCTACACCTTC.

The J gene is TRBJ2-3, the V gene TRBV30; 11 bases map to TRBD2. The CDR3 extends over 16 amino acids. V lost 3 bases, J lost 4 bases, and 9 bases stayed unmatched. CDR1 GTSNPN and CDR2 SVGIG come from the germline V gene (reference sequence). CDR3 sequence reads: CAWSPNLAGGPDTQYF. The CDR3, as DNA: TGTGCCTGGAGCCCGAATCTAGCGGGGGGCCCAGATACGCAGTATTTT.

The V and J genes are TRBV10-1 and TRBJ2-3; unclear D gene. Germline CDR1 and CDR2: WNHNN and SYGVQD (reference sequence). This CDR3 has 12 amino acids. V was cut by 3 bases and J by 6 bases, with 7 bases left in between. The CDR3 nucleotides read TGCGCCAGCAGTGACTACCTGGATACGCAGTATTTT. It specifies CASSDYLDTQYF.

V is TRBV19 and J is TRBJ1-2; the D is unclear. With 5 bases removed from V and 0 bases from J, the gap between germline ends came to 4 bases. This CDR3 has 12 amino acids. CDR1 is LNHDA and CDR2 is SQIVND in the germline V gene (reference sequence). The CDR3 coding sequence is TGTGCCAGTAGTGACGCTAACTATGGCTACACCTTC. Translation gives CASSDANYGYTF.

The genes are TRBV11-2 and TRBJ1-5; D gene ambiguous. The CDR3 extends over 14 amino acids. Germline V gene data show CDR1 as SGHAT and CDR2 as FQNNGV. Trimming left V 3 bases short and J 0 bases short, with 6 bases between. The CDR3 reads CASSFAGSNQPQHF. Here the CDR3 DNA reads TGTGCCAGCAGCTTTGCGGGTAGCAATCAGCCCCAGCATTTT.

This clone has just one count. The chain carries TRBV27 and TRBJ1-6; D ambiguous. The CDR3 runs to 16 residues. V was cut by 6 bases and J by 7 bases, with 19 bases left in between. CDR1 and CDR2 from the germline V gene are MNHEY and SMNVEV (reference sequence). CDR3 loop: CASSPAGVGNNSPLHF. Here the CDR3 DNA reads TGTGCCAGCAGCCCCGCTGGGGTAGGGAACAATTCACCCCTCCACTTT.